These 13 T cell receptor beta chains were sequenced from one sample in a study of T cell responses to AZD1222 COVID-19 vaccine (dated by TCRdb to the early 2020s). The library was produced with the immunoSEQ multiplex PCR assay. TCRdb took over this immuneACCESS table, retaining in-frame rearrangements with V and J assigned. Such tables are incomplete; in checked studies, under half of the missing clones stem from an unresolved V gene, and the remainder is unexplained. Within this sample are over 45,000 clones, with 70% to 90% of them counted one time only. Clones ranked in the top ten supply roughly 15% of the sample. What the time point label conveys for this sample: baseline before first vaccination. Source: peripheral blood, taken on day 0 of AZD1222 vaccination. All receptors derive from an adult in good health.

The CDR3 here is CASRPDRGLNTGELFF. CDR3 bases: TGTGCCAGTAGGCCAGACAGGGGACTTAACACCGGGGAGCTGTTTTTT. The rearrangement links TRBV19 to TRBJ2-2; TRBD1 aligns across 8 bases. V lost 6 bases, J lost 2 bases, and 8 bases stayed unmatched. The CDR3 runs 16 residues. CDR1 and CDR2 from the germline V gene are LNHDA and SQIVND (reference sequence).

This chain connects TRBV7-9 to TRBJ2-3; 10 positions match TRBD2. Germline values: CDR1 SEHNR, CDR2 FQNEAQ (reference sequence). The CDR3 loop spans 16 amino acids. Trimming removed 0 bases from V and 1 base from J; junction bases left unmatched: 1. The CDR3: CASSLALAGGTDTQYF. The CDR3 nucleotides read TGTGCCAGCAGCTTAGCTCTAGCGGGGGGCACAGATACGCAGTATTTT.

This chain connects TRBV29-1 to TRBJ1-2; 8 nucleotides align to TRBD1. V dropped 3 bases and J dropped 8; count of bases not matched to a gene: 8. The CDR3 has 13 residues. CDR1 is SQVTM and CDR2 is ANQGSEA in the germline V gene. CDR3 sequence reads: CSVDHGQGSGYTF. The DNA for the CDR3 is TGCAGCGTTGATCATGGACAGGGCAGCGGCTACACCTTC.

The rearrangement joins TRBV7-6 to TRBJ1-2; 10 bases fit TRBD1. V gave up 3 bases and J gave up 6 bases; unmatched junction bases: 1. The CDR3 covers 13 residues. Germline V gives CDR1 SGHVS, CDR2 FNYEAQ. The CDR3 DNA reads as TGTGCCAGCAGCTTCGGACAGGGGGATGGCTACACCTTC. This gives the protein CASSFGQGDGYTF. The full variable domain, its missing parts supplied by reference TRBV7-6 and TRBJ1-2, is GAGVSQSPRYKVTKRGQDVALRCDPISGHVSLYWYRQALGQGPEFLTYFNYEAQQDKSGLPNDRFSAERPEGSISTLTIQRTEQRDSAMYRCASSFGQGDGYTFGSGTRLTVV.

The chain carries TRBV5-6 and TRBJ1-2; a weak D match, TRBD1 (5 bases). The germline CDR1 and CDR2 sequences are SGHDT and YYEEEE. This CDR3 region has 14 residues. With 4 bases removed from V and 0 bases from J, the gap between germline ends came to 10 bases. Written as DNA, the CDR3 is TGTGCCAGCAGCGTTCTGGGGGCTAACTATGGCTACACCTTC. It codes for CASSVLGANYGYTF.

The chain has TRBV30 and TRBJ1-2; D might be TRBD1 (5 bases). Trimming pared 4 bases from V and 8 bases from J, leaving 17 bases between. The CDR3 has 13 amino acids. CDR1 and CDR2 (germline): GTSNPN, SVGIG (reference sequence). CDR3 DNA sequence: TGTGCCTGGACGTACAGGCAAACCAACGGCTACACCTTC. This sequence encodes CAWTYRQTNGYTF.

In DNA, the CDR3 is TGCGCCAGCAAACTAGCGGGGAACACAGATACGCAGTATTTT. As protein: CASKLAGNTDTQYF. The chain uses TRBV5-1 and TRBJ2-3; 10 bases line up with TRBD2. The CDR3 extends over 14 amino acids. CDR1 SGHRS and CDR2 YFSETQ come from the germline V gene. V lost 6 bases to trimming and J lost 2 bases; unmatched junction nucleotides: 3. The whole variable domain, filled in from reference TRBV5-1 and TRBJ2-3, reads KAGVTQTPRYLIKTRGQQVTLSCSPISGHRSVSWYQQTPGQGLQFLFEYFSETQRNKGNFPGRFSGRQFSNSRSEMNVSTLELGDSALYLCASKLAGNTDTQYFGPGTRLTVL.

J is TRBJ1-1 and V is TRBV5-4; maybe TRBD1 (5 bases). CDR3 length: 13 residues. Trimming cost V 4 bases and J 3 bases, with 10 bases left between them. Germline CDR1 is SGHNT and CDR2 is YYREEE (reference sequence). The CDR3 reads CASSGGTHTEAFF. The CDR3 DNA sequence: TGTGCCAGCAGCGGAGGGACTCACACTGAAGCTTTCTTT.

This chain connects TRBV24-1 to TRBJ1-4; D is unresolved. CDR1 KGHDR and CDR2 SFDVKD come from the germline V gene. V gave up 1 base and J gave up 7 bases, with 6 bases separating them. CDR3 length equals 13 residues. CDR3 sequence: CATSDFVGEKLFF. CDR3 nucleotides: TGTGCCACCAGTGATTTCGTGGGTGAAAAACTGTTTTTT.

The chain employs TRBV15 and TRBJ1-1; D call uncertain. V lost 1 base and J 10 bases, leaving 13 bases between the germline ends. From germline, CDR1 is LNHNV and CDR2 YYDKDF (reference sequence). The length of the CDR3 is 13 residues. CDR3 region: CATSRGPRSLAFF. CDR3 nucleotide sequence: TGTGCCACCAGCAGAGGGCCCCGAAGCCTAGCTTTCTTT. Full variable domain (missing parts from reference TRBV15 and TRBJ1-1): DAMVIQNPRYQVTQFGKPVTLSCSQTLNHNVMYWYQQKSSQAPKLLFHYYDKDFNNEADTPDNFQSRRPNTSFCFLDIRSPGLGDTAMYLCATSRGPRSLAFFGQGTRLTVV.

The V gene is TRBV19, the J gene TRBJ2-1; D possibly corresponds to TRBD2 (5 bases). CDR1 and CDR2 from the germline V gene are LNHDA and SQIVND (reference sequence). V was pared by 6 bases and J by 3 bases, with 9 bases between. The CDR3 extends over 13 amino acids. CDR3: CASRGSRYNEQFF. The CDR3 DNA is TGTGCCAGTAGAGGGAGTCGCTACAATGAGCAGTTCTTC.

The chain uses TRBV11-2 and TRBJ2-7; TRBD1 agrees at 10 bases. This CDR3 region has 19 residues. In germline, CDR1 is SGHAT, CDR2 FQNNGV. Losses at the gene ends were 2 bases for V and 2 bases for J; bases not matched to a gene: 15. CDR3 region: CASSLFSRSGTGVPYEQYF. Written as DNA, the CDR3 is TGTGCCAGCAGCTTATTCTCCCGCTCCGGGACAGGGGTCCCCTACGAGCAGTACTTC.

The chain uses TRBV18 and TRBJ2-1; TRBD1 matches at 7 bases. This CDR3 spans 12 amino acids. Losses at the gene ends were 4 bases for V and 6 bases for J; bases not matched to a gene: 0. Germline CDR1 KGHSH, CDR2 LQKENI. The CDR3: CASSRDSNEQFF. CDR3 coding DNA: TGTGCCAGCTCACGGGACAGCAATGAGCAGTTCTTC.